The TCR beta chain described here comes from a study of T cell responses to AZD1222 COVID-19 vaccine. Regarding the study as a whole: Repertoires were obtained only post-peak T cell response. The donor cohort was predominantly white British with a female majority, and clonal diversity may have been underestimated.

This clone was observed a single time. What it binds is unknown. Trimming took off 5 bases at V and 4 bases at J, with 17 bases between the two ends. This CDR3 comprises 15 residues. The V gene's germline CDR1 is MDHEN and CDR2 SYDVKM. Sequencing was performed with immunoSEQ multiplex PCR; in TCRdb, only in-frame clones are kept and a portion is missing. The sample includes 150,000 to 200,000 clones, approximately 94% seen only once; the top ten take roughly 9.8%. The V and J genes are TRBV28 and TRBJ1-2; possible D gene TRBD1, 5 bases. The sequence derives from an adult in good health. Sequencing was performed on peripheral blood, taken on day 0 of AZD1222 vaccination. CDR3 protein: CASSTWAGTVYGYTF. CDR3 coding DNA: TGTGCCAGCAGTACATGGGCAGGGACGGTCTATGGCTACACCTTC.